This entry lists 3 T cell receptor beta chains sequenced from one sample in a study of cytotoxic CD8 clonotypes in ibrutinib-treated CLL. Some clones are missing from TCRdb's copy, which holds only in-frame ones; the method was immunoSEQ multiplex PCR. Of 150,000 to 200,000 clones in the sample, nearly 90% were seen once. Here the sequenced sample was PBMCs, taken at disease progression, from a patient treated with ibrutinib. The receptors derive from a human donor with chronic lymphocytic leukemia.

This rearrangement joins TRBV28 to TRBJ2-7; D perhaps matches TRBD2 (5 bases). Germline assignment: CDR1 MDHEN and CDR2 SYDVKM. V gave up 1 base and J gave up 2 bases, with 15 bases separating them. This CDR3 comprises 16 residues. The CDR3 DNA follows: TGTGCCAGCAGTTTATCTTCCGGGAACCAACCCTACGAGCAGTACTTC. This gives the protein CASSLSSGNQPYEQYF.

The chain links TRBV19 to TRBJ2-3, with D perhaps assigned TRBD1 or TRBD2 (6 bases each). Trimming removed 3 bases from V and 9 bases from J, with 16 bases in between. Germline-derived CDR1 and CDR2 are LNHDA and SQIVND (reference sequence). CDR3 length: 14 amino acids. The CDR3 protein is CASSMSGQGRTQYF. CDR3 sequence (DNA): TGTGCCAGTAGTATGAGCGGGCAGGGGCGGACGCAGTATTTT.

The chain recombines TRBV6-5 with TRBJ1-1; tentatively, D is TRBD1 (6 bases). The V gene's germline CDR1 is MNHEY and CDR2 SVGAGI. The CDR3 loop spans 13 amino acids. V gave up 5 bases and J gave up 5 bases, with 12 bases separating them. The CDR3 is CASSLPGETEAFF. For the CDR3, the DNA is TGTGCCAGCAGTCTGCCAGGGGAGACTGAAGCTTTCTTT.